This note documents a single TCR beta chain sequence. CDR1 is MNHNY and CDR2 is SVGAGI in the germline V gene (reference sequence). The CDR3 contains 15 residues. V was clipped by 0 bases and J by 0 bases, with 8 bases between them. This sample was taken from a study of blood T cell dynamics during melanoma immunotherapy. Time point: pre-treatment baseline. Sequencing was performed with immunoSEQ multiplex PCR; in TCRdb, only in-frame clones are kept and a portion is missing. The table lists some 5,000 clones, around 87% of them singletons. This TCR came from a human donor with melanoma. The chain combines TRBV6-6 with TRBJ1-1; tentatively, D is TRBD1 (5 bases). The sample here was blood, taken from a patient treated with checkpoint blockade. CDR3 sequence reads: CASSYSSGMNTEAFF. The CDR3 DNA follows: TGTGCCAGCAGTTACTCGTCAGGGATGAACACTGAAGCTTTCTTT.